A selection of T cell receptor beta chains follows, all from one sample in a study of T cell responses to AZD1222 COVID-19 vaccine. Produced via immunoSEQ multiplex PCR; TCRdb's table is partial and in-frame only. The sample includes about 160,000 clones, 92% of them seen just once. The input for sequencing was peripheral blood, taken on day 0 of MenACWY control vaccination. The receptor source for this set is an adult in good health. The CDR3 runs from the conserved cysteine through the conserved F or W. The D gene is left open where the match is weak. Not every row has a clone size; where given, it reads once, few, many or a size class.

abundance: once; v_gene: TRBV27; j_gene: TRBJ2-3; d_gene: TRBD2; CDR3nt: TGTGCCAGCAGTCCAGGTCTAGCGGGCAGCGGAGAGTATTTT; CDR3aa: CASSPGLAGSGEYF
abundance: NA; v_gene: TRBV21-1; j_gene: TRBJ2-3; d_gene: NA; CDR3nt: TGTGCCAGCAGCAATCCTGGGGCGGATACGCAGTATTTT; CDR3aa: CASSNPGADTQYF
abundance: once; v_gene: TRBV19; j_gene: TRBJ2-1; d_gene: NA; CDR3nt: TGTGCCAGTACAAGAAACAGGGTTCACAACAATGAGCAGTTCTTC; CDR3aa: CASTRNRVHNNEQFF
abundance: NA; v_gene: TRBV6-5; j_gene: TRBJ1-2; d_gene: NA; CDR3nt: TGTGCCAGCAACCTGGGGCAGGGTTTAGGCTACACCTTC; CDR3aa: CASNLGQGLGYTF
abundance: NA; v_gene: TRBV19; j_gene: TRBJ1-5; d_gene: NA; CDR3nt: TGTGCCAGTAGCCACGGGGCCGAACAGCCCCAGCATTTT; CDR3aa: CASSHGAEQPQHF
abundance: NA; v_gene: TRBV4-2; j_gene: TRBJ1-2; d_gene: NA; CDR3nt: TGTGCCAGCAGCGGCGACAAAACGGGCTATGGCTACACCTTC; CDR3aa: CASSGDKTGYGYTF
abundance: NA; v_gene: TRBV4-1; j_gene: TRBJ1-2; d_gene: NA; CDR3nt: TGCGCCAGCAGCCAAGATGTCCGCGGGGTAATAGGCTACACCTTC; CDR3aa: CASSQDVRGVIGYTF
abundance: NA; v_gene: TRBV19; j_gene: TRBJ1-1; d_gene: NA; CDR3nt: TGTGCCAGTAGCATGGGGCAGGTTGTTTTGAACACTGAAGCTTTCTTT; CDR3aa: CASSMGQVVLNTEAFF
abundance: NA; v_gene: TRBV4-2; j_gene: TRBJ1-5; d_gene: NA; CDR3nt: TGTGCCAGCAGCCAAGATCCAGGGATGGATCAGCCCCAGCATTTT; CDR3aa: CASSQDPGMDQPQHF
abundance: NA; v_gene: TRBV5-1; j_gene: TRBJ1-1; d_gene: NA; CDR3nt: TGCGCCAGCAGCTTGGAGTTCACGGGGGTTACTGAAGCTTTCTTT; CDR3aa: CASSLEFTGVTEAFF
abundance: NA; v_gene: TRBV19; j_gene: TRBJ1-1; d_gene: TRBD1; CDR3nt: TGTGCCAGTAGTGAGGACAGGGGGACGACTGAAGCTTTCTTT; CDR3aa: CASSEDRGTTEAFF
abundance: NA; v_gene: TRBV27; j_gene: TRBJ1-4; d_gene: TRBD1; CDR3nt: TGTGCCAGCAGAAAAGGGACAGGGGCTACTAATGAAAAACTGTTTTTT; CDR3aa: CASRKGTGATNEKLFF
abundance: NA; v_gene: TRBV29-1; j_gene: TRBJ1-1; d_gene: NA; CDR3nt: TGCAGCGTTCAAGGGAACACTGAAGCTTTCTTT; CDR3aa: CSVQGNTEAFF
abundance: NA; v_gene: TRBV4-2; j_gene: TRBJ2-2; d_gene: NA; CDR3nt: TGTGCCAGCAGCCAATGGGACATGAGACTGAACACCGGGGAGCTGTTTTTT; CDR3aa: CASSQWDMRLNTGELFF
abundance: NA; v_gene: TRBV6-6; j_gene: TRBJ1-2; d_gene: NA; CDR3nt: TGTGCCAGCAGTTATCACCCGGGGGGCTACACCTTC; CDR3aa: CASSYHPGGYTF
abundance: NA; v_gene: TRBV27; j_gene: TRBJ1-5; d_gene: NA; CDR3nt: TGTGCCAGCAGCACACCCAGGGAAAGGTCTCAGCCCCAGCATTTT; CDR3aa: CASSTPRERSQPQHF
abundance: NA; v_gene: TRBV6-1; j_gene: TRBJ1-2; d_gene: NA; CDR3nt: TGTGCCAGCAGTGATGGGGGGAAGGGGGGCTACACCTTC; CDR3aa: CASSDGGKGGYTF
abundance: NA; v_gene: TRBV28; j_gene: TRBJ2-1; d_gene: NA; CDR3nt: TGTGCCAGCAGCCCGGCCCGGAATGAGCAGTTCTTC; CDR3aa: CASSPARNEQFF
abundance: once; v_gene: TRBV4-2; j_gene: TRBJ1-5; d_gene: TRBD1; CDR3nt: TGTGCCAGCAGCCATCGAGACAGGGGGAATCAGCCCCAGCATTTT; CDR3aa: CASSHRDRGNQPQHF
abundance: NA; v_gene: TRBV5-5; j_gene: TRBJ1-1; d_gene: TRBD1; CDR3nt: TGTGCCAGCAGCTTTTTACAGGGGGCCGGCACTGAAGCTTTCTTT; CDR3aa: CASSFLQGAGTEAFF
abundance: NA; v_gene: TRBV19; j_gene: TRBJ2-2; d_gene: NA; CDR3nt: TGTGCCAGTAACAGCGACACCGGGGAGCTGTTTTTT; CDR3aa: CASNSDTGELFF
abundance: NA; v_gene: TRBV3-1/TRBV3-2; j_gene: TRBJ2-7; d_gene: NA; CDR3nt: TGTGCCAGCAGCCGGGGTGGATGGGCCTACGAGCAGTACTTC; CDR3aa: CASSRGGWAYEQYF
abundance: NA; v_gene: TRBV19; j_gene: TRBJ2-1; d_gene: TRBD1; CDR3nt: TGTGCCAGTAGTAGGATGACAGGGGGCTCCTACAATGAGCAGTTCTTC; CDR3aa: CASSRMTGGSYNEQFF
abundance: NA; v_gene: TRBV5-6; j_gene: TRBJ1-4; d_gene: NA; CDR3nt: TGTGCCAGCCCACCGACACGAGAAGCCCTTGAAAAACTGTTTTTT; CDR3aa: CASPPTREALEKLFF
abundance: NA; v_gene: TRBV18; j_gene: TRBJ2-3; d_gene: TRBD1; CDR3nt: TGTGCCAGCTCTCCCAGGGGGCAGCAATCCACAGATACGCAGTATTTT; CDR3aa: CASSPRGQQSTDTQYF
abundance: once; v_gene: TRBV11-2; j_gene: TRBJ2-7; d_gene: TRBD2; CDR3nt: TGTGCCAGCAGCTTAGATACCCTAGCGGGAGGTAGACCCTACGAGCAGTACTTC; CDR3aa: CASSLDTLAGGRPYEQYF
abundance: NA; v_gene: TRBV27; j_gene: TRBJ1-5; d_gene: NA; CDR3nt: TGTGCCAGCCGGGACGGTCGCTTAAATAGCAATCAGCCCCAGCATTTT; CDR3aa: CASRDGRLNSNQPQHF
abundance: NA; v_gene: TRBV2; j_gene: TRBJ1-2; d_gene: NA; CDR3nt: TGTGCCAGCGGGGGAACCGAGGGAAAGGGTGGCTACACCTTC; CDR3aa: CASGGTEGKGGYTF
abundance: NA; v_gene: TRBV18; j_gene: TRBJ1-1; d_gene: TRBD1; CDR3nt: TGTGCCAGCTCACCCCGGACAGGGAAGGAGACTGAAGCTTTCTTT; CDR3aa: CASSPRTGKETEAFF
abundance: NA; v_gene: TRBV29-1; j_gene: TRBJ1-1; d_gene: TRBD1; CDR3nt: TGCAGCGCCAGGACAGGGGGCGGTTCCACTGAAGCTTTCTTT; CDR3aa: CSARTGGGSTEAFF
abundance: NA; v_gene: TRBV28; j_gene: TRBJ2-2; d_gene: NA; CDR3nt: TGTGCCAGCTTTACCGTGGGGACCGGGGAGCTGTTTTTT; CDR3aa: CASFTVGTGELFF
abundance: NA; v_gene: TRBV19; j_gene: TRBJ1-1; d_gene: NA; CDR3nt: TGTGCCAGTAGTACCAACACAGGCTGGTGGACTGAAGCTTTCTTT; CDR3aa: CASSTNTGWWTEAFF
abundance: NA; v_gene: TRBV9; j_gene: TRBJ2-7; d_gene: TRBD2; CDR3nt: TGTGCCAGCAGCCCCACCAGCGGGAGGACATCCTACGAGCAGTACTTC; CDR3aa: CASSPTSGRTSYEQYF
abundance: NA; v_gene: TRBV6-4; j_gene: TRBJ2-1; d_gene: NA; CDR3nt: TGTGCCAGCAGTGACTCTAGCGGAAGCTCCTACAATGAGCAGTTCTTC; CDR3aa: CASSDSSGSSYNEQFF
abundance: NA; v_gene: TRBV5-1; j_gene: TRBJ2-5; d_gene: NA; CDR3nt: TGCGCCAGCAGCTTGAGAGAGACCCAGTACTTC; CDR3aa: CASSLRETQYF
abundance: NA; v_gene: TRBV28; j_gene: TRBJ1-1; d_gene: TRBD1; CDR3nt: TGTGCCAGCAGTTTATTCATAACAGGGGGCGGAATGAACACTGAAGCTTTCTTT; CDR3aa: CASSLFITGGGMNTEAFF